This note documents a single T cell receptor (beta chain) sequence. Germline CDR1 reads SGDLS; CDR2 reads YYNGEE. V gave up 2 bases and J gave up 1 base, with 12 bases separating them. There are 15 residues in the CDR3. This sample is drawn from a study of control samples from healthy donors and cancer patients. Profiling relied on immunoSEQ multiplex PCR, and the TCRdb table lists in-frame clones only, not all of them. The sample lists around 71,000 clones, 90% occurring once. V and J are TRBV9 and TRBJ1-1, with D maybe TRBD1 (5 bases). The sequencing sample was made of PBMCs. The receptor was derived from a woman between 45 and 65 years old with colorectal cancer. CDR3 DNA: TGTGCCAGCAGCGTTTGGGACGGAGAGAACACTGAAGCTTTCTTT. This encodes CASSVWDGENTEAFF.